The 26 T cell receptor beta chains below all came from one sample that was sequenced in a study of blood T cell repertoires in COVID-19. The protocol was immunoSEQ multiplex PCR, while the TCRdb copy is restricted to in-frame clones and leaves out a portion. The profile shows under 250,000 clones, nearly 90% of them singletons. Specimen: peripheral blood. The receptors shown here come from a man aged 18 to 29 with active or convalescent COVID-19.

The CDR3 loop is CASSLVGAGGTYEQYF. CDR3 coding DNA: TGTGCCAGCAGCTTAGTTGGGGCAGGGGGTACCTACGAGCAGTACTTC. V gene TRBV11-2 combines with J gene TRBJ2-7, with 7 bases that match TRBD1. CDR3 size: 16 residues. CDR1 is SGHAT, CDR2 FQNNGV, per germline. After removal of 1 base from V and 2 bases from J, the junction contained 8 bases not matched to a gene. Using reference TRBV11-2 and TRBJ2-7 for the parts outside the CDR3, the full variable domain is EAGVAQSPRYKIIEKRQSVAFWCNPISGHATLYWYQQILGQGPKLLIQFQNNGVVDDSQLPKDRFSAERLKGVDSTLKIQPAKLEDSAVYLCASSLVGAGGTYEQYFGPGTRLTVT.

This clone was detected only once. CDR3: CASSAVRGGYFYEQYF. CDR3 sequence (DNA): TGTGCCAGCAGCGCGGTTCGTGGAGGGTATTTCTACGAGCAGTACTTC. J is TRBJ2-7 and V is TRBV7-2, with a tentative D call TRBD2 (6 bases). Germline lookup yields CDR1 SGHTA and CDR2 FQGNSA. Trimming left V 5 bases short and J 3 bases short, with 20 bases between. The CDR3 is made up of 16 amino acids.

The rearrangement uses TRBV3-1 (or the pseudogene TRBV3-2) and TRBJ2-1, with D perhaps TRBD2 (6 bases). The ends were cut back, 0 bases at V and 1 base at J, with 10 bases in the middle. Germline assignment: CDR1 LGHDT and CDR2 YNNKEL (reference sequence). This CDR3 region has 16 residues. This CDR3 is CASSQDDRESYNEQFF. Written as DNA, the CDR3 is TGTGCCAGCAGCCAAGACGACCGGGAGTCCTACAATGAGCAGTTCTTC.

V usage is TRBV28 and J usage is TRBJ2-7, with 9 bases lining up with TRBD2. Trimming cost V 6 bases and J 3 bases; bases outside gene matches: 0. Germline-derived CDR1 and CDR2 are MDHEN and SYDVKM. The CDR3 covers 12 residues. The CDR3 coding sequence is TGTGCCAGCAGACTAGCGGGCTACGAGCAGTACTTC. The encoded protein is CASRLAGYEQYF.

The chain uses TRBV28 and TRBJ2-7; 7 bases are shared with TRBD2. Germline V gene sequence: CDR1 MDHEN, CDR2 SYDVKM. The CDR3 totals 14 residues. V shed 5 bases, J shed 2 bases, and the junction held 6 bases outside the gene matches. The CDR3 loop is CASSIVGTTYEQYF. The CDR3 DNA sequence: TGTGCCAGCAGTATAGTCGGGACTACCTACGAGCAGTACTTC.

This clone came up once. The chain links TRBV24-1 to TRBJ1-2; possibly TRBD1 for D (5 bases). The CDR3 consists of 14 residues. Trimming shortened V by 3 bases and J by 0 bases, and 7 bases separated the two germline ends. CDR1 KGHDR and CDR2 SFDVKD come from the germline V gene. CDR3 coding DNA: TGTGCCACCAGTGATGGAGGGGCTAACTATGGCTACACCTTC. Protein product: CATSDGGANYGYTF.

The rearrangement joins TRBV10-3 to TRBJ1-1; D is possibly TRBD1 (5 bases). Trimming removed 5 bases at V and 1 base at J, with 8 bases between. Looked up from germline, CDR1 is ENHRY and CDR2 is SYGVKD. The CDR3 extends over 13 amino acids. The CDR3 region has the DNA TGTGCCATCAGTACACAGGAGAACACTGAAGCTTTCTTT. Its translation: CAISTQENTEAFF.

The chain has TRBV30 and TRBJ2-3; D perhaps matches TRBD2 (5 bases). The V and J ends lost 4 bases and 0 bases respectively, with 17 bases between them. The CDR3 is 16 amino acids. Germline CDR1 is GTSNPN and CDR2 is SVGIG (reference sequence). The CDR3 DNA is TGTGCCTGGAATTGGCGGGCCAGACCGAGCACAGATACGCAGTATTTT. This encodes CAWNWRARPSTDTQYF.

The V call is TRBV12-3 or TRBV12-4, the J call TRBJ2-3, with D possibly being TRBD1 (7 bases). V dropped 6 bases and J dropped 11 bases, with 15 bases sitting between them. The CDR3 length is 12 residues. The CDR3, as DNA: TGTGCCAGCAGGGTCGGAGGGGGCGGGCAGTATTTT. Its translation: CASRVGGGGQYF.

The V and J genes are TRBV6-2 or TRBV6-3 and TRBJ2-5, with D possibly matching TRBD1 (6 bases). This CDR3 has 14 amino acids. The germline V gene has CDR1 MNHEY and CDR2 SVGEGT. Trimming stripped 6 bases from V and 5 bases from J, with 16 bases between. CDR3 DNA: TGTGCCAGCAGACCTACTGGGGGCGGCGAGACCCAGTACTTC. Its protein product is CASRPTGGGETQYF.

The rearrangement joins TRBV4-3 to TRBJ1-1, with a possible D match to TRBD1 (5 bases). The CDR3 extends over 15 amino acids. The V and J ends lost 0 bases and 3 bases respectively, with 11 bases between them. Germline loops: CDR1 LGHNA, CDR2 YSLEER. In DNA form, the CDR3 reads TGCGCCAGCAGCCAAGATGGGGCGGGGGACACTGAAGCTTTCTTT. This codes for CASSQDGAGDTEAFF.

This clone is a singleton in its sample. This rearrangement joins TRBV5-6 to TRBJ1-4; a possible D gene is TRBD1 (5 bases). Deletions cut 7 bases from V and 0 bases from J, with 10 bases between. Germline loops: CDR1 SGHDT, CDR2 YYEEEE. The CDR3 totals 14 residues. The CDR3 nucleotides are TGTGCCAGCGGGAAACAGGCAACTAATGAAAAACTGTTTTTT. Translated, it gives CASGKQATNEKLFF.

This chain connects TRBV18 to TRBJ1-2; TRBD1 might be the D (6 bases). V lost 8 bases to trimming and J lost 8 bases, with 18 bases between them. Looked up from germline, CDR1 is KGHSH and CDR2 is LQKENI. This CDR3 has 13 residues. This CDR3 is CASNARNTGGYTF. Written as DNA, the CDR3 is TGTGCCAGCAACGCGAGGAACACAGGGGGCTACACCTTC.

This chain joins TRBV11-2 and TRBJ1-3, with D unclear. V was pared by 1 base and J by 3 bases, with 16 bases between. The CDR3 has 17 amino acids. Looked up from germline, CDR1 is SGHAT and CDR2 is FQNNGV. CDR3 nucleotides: TGTGCCAGCAGCTTAGGCCCCCTCGGGATCGTTGGAAACACCATATATTTT. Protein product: CASSLGPLGIVGNTIYF.

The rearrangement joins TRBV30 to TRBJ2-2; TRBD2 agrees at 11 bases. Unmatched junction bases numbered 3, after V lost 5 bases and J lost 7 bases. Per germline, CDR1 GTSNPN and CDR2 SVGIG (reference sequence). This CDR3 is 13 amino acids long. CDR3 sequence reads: CAWWTSGYGELFF. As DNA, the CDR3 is TGTGCCTGGTGGACTAGCGGGTACGGGGAGCTGTTTTTT.

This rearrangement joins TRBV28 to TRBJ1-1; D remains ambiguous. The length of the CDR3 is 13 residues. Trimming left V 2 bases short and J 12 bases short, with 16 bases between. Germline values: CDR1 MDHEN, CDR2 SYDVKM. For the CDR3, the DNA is TGTGCCAGCAGTTTAAGAGGGTGGGCGAACTCTTTCTTT. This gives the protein CASSLRGWANSFF. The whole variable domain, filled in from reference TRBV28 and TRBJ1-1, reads DVKVTQSSRYLVKRTGEKVFLECVQDMDHENMFWYRQDPGLGLRLIYFSYDVKMKEKGDIPEGYSVSREKKERFSLILESASTNQTSMYLCASSLRGWANSFFGQGTRLTVV.

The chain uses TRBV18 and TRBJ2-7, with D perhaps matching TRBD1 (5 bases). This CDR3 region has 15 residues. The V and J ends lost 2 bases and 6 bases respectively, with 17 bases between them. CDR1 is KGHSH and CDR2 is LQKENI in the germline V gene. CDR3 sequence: CASSPNAGMSGEQYF. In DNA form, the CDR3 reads TGTGCCAGCTCACCAAATGCAGGGATGTCGGGCGAGCAGTACTTC.

DNA for the CDR3: TGTGCCAGCAGCTTGGGTCTTTCTGCAACTAATGAAAAACTGTTTTTT. Translation: CASSLGLSATNEKLFF. The rearrangement uses TRBV5-5 and TRBJ1-4; D unresolved. Deletions cut 0 bases from V and 0 bases from J, with 9 bases between. The CDR3 loop spans 16 amino acids. CDR1 and CDR2 (germline): SGHKS, YYEKEE (reference sequence).

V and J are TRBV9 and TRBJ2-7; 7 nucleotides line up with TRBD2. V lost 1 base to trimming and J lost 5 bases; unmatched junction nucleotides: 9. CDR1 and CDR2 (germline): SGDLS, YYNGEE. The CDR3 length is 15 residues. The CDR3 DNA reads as TGTGCCAGCAGCGTAACTCCGGCGGGAGTCCACGAGCAGTACTTC. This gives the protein CASSVTPAGVHEQYF.

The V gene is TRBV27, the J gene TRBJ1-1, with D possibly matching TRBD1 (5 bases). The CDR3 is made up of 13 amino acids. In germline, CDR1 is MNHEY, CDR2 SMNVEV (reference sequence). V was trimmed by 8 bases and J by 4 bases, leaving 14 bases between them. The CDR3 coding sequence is TGTGCCAGCGGCGGGGCGATACTCACTGAAGCTTTCTTT. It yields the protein CASGGAILTEAFF.

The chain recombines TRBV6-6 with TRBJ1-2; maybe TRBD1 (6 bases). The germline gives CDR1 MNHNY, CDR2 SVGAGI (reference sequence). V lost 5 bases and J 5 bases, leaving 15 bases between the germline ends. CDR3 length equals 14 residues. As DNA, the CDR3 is TGTGCCAGCAGTCCTAGACAGGCCGAATATGGCTACACCTTC. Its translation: CASSPRQAEYGYTF.

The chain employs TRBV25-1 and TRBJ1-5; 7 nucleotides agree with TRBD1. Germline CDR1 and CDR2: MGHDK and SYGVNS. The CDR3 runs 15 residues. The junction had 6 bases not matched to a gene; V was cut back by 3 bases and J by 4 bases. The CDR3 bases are TGTGCCAGCAGTGATACAGGGGTGGCAAATCAGCCCCAGCATTTT. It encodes CASSDTGVANQPQHF.

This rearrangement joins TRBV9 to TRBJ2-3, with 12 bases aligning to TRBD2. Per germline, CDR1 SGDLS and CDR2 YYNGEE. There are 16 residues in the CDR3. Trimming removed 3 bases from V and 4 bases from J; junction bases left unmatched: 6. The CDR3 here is CASSGASGGASDTQYF. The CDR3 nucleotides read TGTGCCAGCAGCGGAGCTAGCGGGGGGGCATCAGATACGCAGTATTTT.

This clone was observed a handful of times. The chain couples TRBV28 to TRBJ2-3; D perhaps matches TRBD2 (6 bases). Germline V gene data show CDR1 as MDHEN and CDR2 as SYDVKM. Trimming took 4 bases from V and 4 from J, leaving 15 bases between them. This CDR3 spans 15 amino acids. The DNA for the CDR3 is TGTGCCAGCAGTTCCCCGGGACTCTTCGCAGATACGCAGTATTTT. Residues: CASSSPGLFADTQYF.

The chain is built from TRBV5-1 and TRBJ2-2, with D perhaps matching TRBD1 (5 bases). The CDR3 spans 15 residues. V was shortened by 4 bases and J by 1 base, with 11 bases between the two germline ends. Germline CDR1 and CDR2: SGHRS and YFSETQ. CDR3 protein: CASSLPTGNTGELFF. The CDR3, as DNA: TGCGCCAGCAGCCTACCTACAGGGAACACCGGGGAGCTGTTTTTT.

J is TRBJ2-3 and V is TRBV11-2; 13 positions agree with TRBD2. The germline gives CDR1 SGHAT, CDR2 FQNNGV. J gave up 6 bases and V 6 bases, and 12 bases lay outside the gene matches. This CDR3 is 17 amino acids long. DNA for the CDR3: TGTGCCAGCAGTCCTGCCCGGACTAGCGGGGGACTGGATACGCAGTATTTT. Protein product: CASSPARTSGGLDTQYF.